A selection of T cell receptor beta chains follows, all from one sample in a study of neoadjuvant anti-PD-1 for oral cavity cancer. The assay was immunoSEQ multiplex PCR, and TCRdb's table has in-frame clones only and misses some. The sample shows 14,000 or so clones, roughly three fifths of them seen only once. Sequenced here: PBMCs, sampled before nivolumab (anti-PD-1) treatment. These receptors came from a person aged 35-79 years with oral cavity squamous cell carcinoma. CDR3s include the opening cysteine and the closing phenylalanine or tryptophan. A D gene is named only where the DNA matches it firmly. Size is omitted from some rows. Given values are once, few, many or a class for expanded clones.

NA NA TRBJ1-2 TRBV7-8 CASSPRTSRHGGHGYTF TGTGCCAGCAGCCCCCGGACATCCCGTCATGGGGGCCATGGCTACACCTTC
NA TRBD2 TRBJ2-1 TRBV5-1 CASSLISGRANNEQFF TGCGCCAGCAGCTTGATTAGCGGGAGGGCTAACAATGAGCAGTTCTTC
NA NA TRBJ1-2 TRBV6-1 CASSPGGGRGYTF TGTGCCAGCAGTCCCGGGGGCGGGAGAGGCTACACCTTC
few TRBD1 TRBJ2-7 TRBV5-5 CASSSTPRGTYEQYF TGTGCCAGCAGCTCAACCCCCAGGGGGACCTACGAGCAGTACTTC
once NA TRBJ2-3 TRBV7-8 CASSLRDRTQYF TGTGCCAGCAGTCTCCGGGACCGGACGCAGTATTTT
NA NA TRBJ1-2 TRBV27 CASSRLDMGYGYTF TGTGCCAGCAGTCGACTTGACATGGGATATGGCTACACCTTC
few NA TRBJ2-7 TRBV2 CASIRDYEQYF TGTGCCAGCATTAGAGACTACGAGCAGTACTTC
NA TRBD1 TRBJ2-1 TRBV29-1 CSVRTGHPTDLGEFF TGCAGCGTTAGGACAGGGCACCCTACTGATCTAGGGGAGTTCTTC
NA NA TRBJ2-6 TRBV7-8 CASSLVVRRFYSGANVLTF TGTGCCAGCAGCTTAGTGGTGCGCCGTTTCTACTCTGGGGCCAACGTCCTGACTTTC
NA NA TRBJ1-2 TRBV30 CAWSVGGGYTF TGTGCCTGGAGTGTAGGTGGTGGCTACACCTTC
few NA TRBJ1-5 TRBV18 CASSPTGGNQPQHF TGTGCCAGCTCACCAACCGGGGGCAATCAGCCCCAGCATTTT
NA NA TRBJ2-3 TRBV15 CATSREGGDSTDTQYF TGTGCCACCAGCAGAGAAGGCGGGGACAGCACAGATACGCAGTATTTT
NA TRBD1 TRBJ2-7 TRBV19 CASSITGVRYEQYF TGTGCCAGTAGTATCACAGGGGTGAGATACGAGCAGTACTTC
few NA TRBJ1-1 TRBV5-1 CASSGREYTEAFF TGCGCCAGCAGCGGCAGGGAATACACTGAAGCTTTCTTT
few NA TRBJ2-3 TRBV28 CASSSSVQGAPFTDTQYF TGTGCCAGCAGTTCGTCGGTTCAGGGAGCCCCTTTCACAGATACGCAGTATTTT
once TRBD2 TRBJ2-5 TRBV11-3 CASSPSSGGEETQYF TGTGCCAGCAGCCCCAGTAGCGGGGGAGAGGAGACCCAGTACTTC
NA NA TRBJ2-1 TRBV7-9 CASSLSYPEQFF TGTGCCAGCAGCTTATCCTACCCTGAGCAGTTCTTC
NA NA TRBJ1-1 TRBV27 CASRGRSGETEAFF TGTGCCAGCAGGGGAAGATCAGGGGAAACTGAAGCTTTCTTT
few NA TRBJ2-7 TRBV7-9 CASDRLPGYEQYF TGTGCCAGCGACAGGCTCCCAGGCTACGAGCAGTACTTC
NA NA TRBJ2-7 TRBV4-1 CASTQGEGRYEQYF TGCGCCAGCACGCAGGGGGAGGGCCGGTACGAGCAGTACTTC
NA NA TRBJ2-2 TRBV10-3 CAISGGAINTGELFF TGTGCCATCAGTGGGGGGGCGATAAACACCGGGGAGCTGTTTTTT
NA TRBD1 TRBJ2-1 TRBV7-9 CASSLVGRGWGDEQFF TGTGCCAGCAGCTTAGTGGGCAGGGGGTGGGGTGATGAGCAGTTCTTC
NA TRBD1 TRBJ1-5 TRBV7-8 CASSQGQGAGQPQHF TGTGCCAGCAGCCAGGGACAGGGGGCCGGCCAGCCCCAGCATTTT
NA NA TRBJ1-2 TRBV10-2 CASSQTASPYYGYTF TGCGCCAGCAGTCAAACGGCTAGCCCGTACTATGGCTACACCTTC
NA NA TRBJ1-2 TRBV5-5 CASSMETGGYTF TGTGCCAGCAGCATGGAGACGGGCGGCTACACCTTC
NA TRBD1 TRBJ1-5 TRBV9 CASSQQGVAQPQHF TGTGCCAGCAGCCAGCAGGGGGTCGCACAGCCCCAGCATTTT
NA TRBD2 TRBJ2-1 TRBV5-1 CASRLTSGRDGEQFF TGCGCCAGCCGCCTCACTAGCGGGAGGGATGGCGAGCAGTTCTTC
NA NA TRBJ2-5 TRBV6-1 CASSEGEQPGTQYF TGTGCCAGCAGTGAAGGGGAACAGCCCGGGACCCAGTACTTC
once TRBD1 TRBJ1-1 TRBV11-2 CASSSDRSTEAFF TGTGCCAGCAGCTCGGACAGGTCGACTGAAGCTTTCTTT